This TCR beta chain originates from a study of T cells in Graves' hyperthyroidism and ophthalmopathy. The sample holds a few counts of this clonotype. As yet, its antigen is unknown. A much larger clone differs from this one at a single base, so this may be a read error. Study results and caveats: Ophthalmopathy, which appeared later, was predicted by the model a median about 6 months before onset.

Disease duration under 2 months; hyperthyroidism patients were aged 18 to 65. Exclusion of patients followed from uncontrolled infection, other autoimmune disease, pregnancy or lactation. Fresh peripheral blood, roughly 10 ml of it, supplied the PBMCs. Amplification of TCR beta CDR3 regions was performed using RNA transcripts as template. HTBI primers were the set used in a first-round RT-PCR of the TCR CDR3. One entry per CDR3 protein results from TCRdb running MiXCR on the multiplex PCR reads. The repertoire holds approximately 700,000 distinct CDR3 sequences, with 15% to 20% as singletons. The TCR sequence derives from a man aged 18-30 years with Graves' hyperthyroidism. Sequencing used blood.

The CDR3 protein is CASSAGGINEQYF. The CDR3 DNA follows: TGTGCCAGCAGTGCCGGCGGGATTAACGAGCAGTACTTC. The rearrangement joins TRBV2 to TRBJ2-7; D possibly corresponds to TRBD2 (6 bases). Germline assignment: CDR1 SNHLY and CDR2 FYNNEI. The CDR3 runs 13 residues. Trimming cost V 4 bases and J 5 bases, with 12 bases left between them.